The sequence of this T cell receptor (beta chain) was determined in a study of T-cell reconstitution after alpha-beta-depleted transplantation in children. Germline V CDR1 and CDR2: ENHRY, SYGVKD. Between the trimmed V and J ends, which lost 0 bases and 0 bases, there was a span of 2 bases. The length of the CDR3 is 13 residues. The TCRbeta library incorporated unique molecular identifiers. Each CDR3 protein gets one entry after TCRdb re-called the PCR reads with MiXCR. The table records about 580,000 distinct CDR3 sequences, 23% of them present only once. This sequence was found in a boy younger than two who had a stem cell transplant for acute myeloid leukemia, so the T cells may come from the graft donor. The chain has TRBV10-3 and TRBJ1-1, with D unclear. Sequenced here: PBMCs, mostly from graft donor cells, sampled 360 days after TCRalphabeta/CD19-depleted stem cell transplant. This chain's CDR3 is CAISESMNTEAFF. The CDR3 DNA reads as TGTGCCATCAGTGAGTCGATGAACACTGAAGCTTTCTTT.